This TCR beta chain was captured by sequencing in a study of blood T cell repertoires in COVID-19. The CDR3 has 17 residues. CDR1 MDHEN and CDR2 SYDVKM come from the germline V gene. The V and J ends lost 3 bases and 2 bases, in that order; junction bases with no gene match: 8. Sequencing used immunoSEQ multiplex PCR; TCRdb keeps in-frame clones, though not all of them. The sample contains 230,000 or so clones, 80% of which appear only once. The source is a human donor in a cohort sampled during active COVID-19. This chain joins TRBV28 and TRBJ1-4, with 8 bases fitting TRBD1. Sequenced sample: peripheral blood. Here the CDR3 reads CASSFGRTGFTNEKLFF. The CDR3 nucleotides are TGTGCCAGCAGTTTTGGGAGGACAGGGTTCACTAATGAAAAACTGTTTTTT.